This is a list of T cell receptor beta chains from one sample in a study of control samples from healthy donors and cancer patients. Sequencing used immunoSEQ multiplex PCR; TCRdb keeps in-frame clones, though not all of them. The table records about 54,000 clones, around 95% of them present only once. Material for sequencing was blood. The receptors shown here come from a woman in her 30s in good health. CDR3s include the opening cysteine and the closing phenylalanine or tryptophan. A D gene is named only where the DNA matches it firmly. The size of a clone is reported for some rows only, either as once, few or many, or as a class for expanded clones.

CDR3nt: TGTGCCAGCAGTCCAAGAAAGATGAACACTGAAGCTTTCTTT; CDR3aa: CASSPRKMNTEAFF; abundance: .; d_gene: .; v_gene: TRBV27; j_gene: TRBJ1-1
CDR3nt: TGTGCCAGCAGCCAATCGGGGTCTACTCCCAACGTTTACGAGCAGTACTTC; CDR3aa: CASSQSGSTPNVYEQYF; abundance: .; d_gene: .; v_gene: TRBV3-1/TRBV3-2; j_gene: TRBJ2-7
CDR3nt: TGTGCCAGCAGTTACGAAGGAGGGTATGGCTACACCTTC; CDR3aa: CASSYEGGYGYTF; abundance: .; d_gene: .; v_gene: TRBV6-5; j_gene: TRBJ1-2
CDR3nt: TGTGCCAGCAGTAACAGGGTGTCCGAGCAGTACTTC; CDR3aa: CASSNRVSEQYF; abundance: .; d_gene: .; v_gene: TRBV27; j_gene: TRBJ2-7
CDR3nt: TGTGCCAGCAGCTTCGGACAGGTTCAGCCCCAGCATTTT; CDR3aa: CASSFGQVQPQHF; abundance: .; d_gene: TRBD1; v_gene: TRBV7-2; j_gene: TRBJ1-5
CDR3nt: TGTGCCAGCAGCTTGGGGCAGATGGGTAATCAGCCCCAGCATTTT; CDR3aa: CASSLGQMGNQPQHF; abundance: .; d_gene: .; v_gene: TRBV5-6; j_gene: TRBJ1-5
CDR3nt: TGTGCCAGCAGTTACTCGGAGGGGAGGGGGGCCTACGAGCAGTACTTC; CDR3aa: CASSYSEGRGAYEQYF; abundance: .; d_gene: .; v_gene: TRBV6-5; j_gene: TRBJ2-7
CDR3nt: TGTGCCAGCAGGTCGGCGGACAGGGGACTCAATGAGCAGTTCTTC; CDR3aa: CASRSADRGLNEQFF; abundance: .; d_gene: TRBD1; v_gene: TRBV6-5; j_gene: TRBJ2-1
CDR3nt: TGTGCCAGTAGTAAGAGGACGGCCAGGGACACCATATATTTT; CDR3aa: CASSKRTARDTIYF; abundance: .; d_gene: .; v_gene: TRBV19; j_gene: TRBJ1-3
CDR3nt: TGTGCCAGCAGGAACCGCAACACCGGGGAGCTGTTTTTT; CDR3aa: CASRNRNTGELFF; abundance: .; d_gene: .; v_gene: TRBV4-2; j_gene: TRBJ2-2
CDR3nt: TGCGCCAGCAGTGACCGCCGGGAGGAGGTGTTCTTC; CDR3aa: CASSDRREEVFF; abundance: .; d_gene: TRBD2; v_gene: TRBV10-1; j_gene: TRBJ2-1
CDR3nt: TGTGCCAGCAGTTTAAACACTGCCTACGAGCAGTACTTC; CDR3aa: CASSLNTAYEQYF; abundance: .; d_gene: .; v_gene: TRBV12-3/TRBV12-4; j_gene: TRBJ2-7
CDR3nt: TGTGCCTGGAGTCCGGGGTTAGGCGAGCAGTACTTC; CDR3aa: CAWSPGLGEQYF; abundance: .; d_gene: .; v_gene: TRBV30; j_gene: TRBJ2-7
CDR3nt: TGTGCCAGCAGCACCCGTCGGGGGGACGACAACTACAATGAGCAGTTCTTC; CDR3aa: CASSTRRGDDNYNEQFF; abundance: .; d_gene: TRBD2; v_gene: TRBV9; j_gene: TRBJ2-1
CDR3nt: TGTGCCAGCAGCTCGACCCTGGGGGACAGGGGCGCCAGGGAGCAGTTCTTC; CDR3aa: CASSSTLGDRGAREQFF; abundance: .; d_gene: TRBD1; v_gene: TRBV5-4; j_gene: TRBJ2-1
CDR3nt: TGTGCCAGCAGCTTGGGCGGGGGCAAGAACACTGAAGCTTTCTTT; CDR3aa: CASSLGGGKNTEAFF; abundance: .; d_gene: .; v_gene: TRBV3-1/TRBV3-2; j_gene: TRBJ1-1
CDR3nt: TGTGCCATCAGTGACGGCCAGGGGGTCGGCATTCAGTACTTC; CDR3aa: CAISDGQGVGIQYF; abundance: once; d_gene: TRBD1; v_gene: TRBV10-3; j_gene: TRBJ2-4
CDR3nt: TGTGCCAGCAGCGACTCCTACGAGCAGTACTTC; CDR3aa: CASSDSYEQYF; abundance: .; d_gene: .; v_gene: TRBV5-5; j_gene: TRBJ2-7
CDR3nt: TGTGCCAGCAGCTTAGGGACGGAGCGCTACGAGCAGTACTTC; CDR3aa: CASSLGTERYEQYF; abundance: .; d_gene: .; v_gene: TRBV7-2; j_gene: TRBJ2-7
CDR3nt: TGTGCCAGCACCGGGACAGGGGAATTTCAGCCCCAGCATTTT; CDR3aa: CASTGTGEFQPQHF; abundance: .; d_gene: TRBD1; v_gene: TRBV28; j_gene: TRBJ1-5
CDR3nt: TGTGCCAGCAGTACTAGCGGGAGAGGAGCTGAGCAGTTCTTC; CDR3aa: CASSTSGRGAEQFF; abundance: .; d_gene: TRBD2; v_gene: TRBV28; j_gene: TRBJ2-1
CDR3nt: TGCGCCAGCACCAAAACCGGACAGCAGAGCTCCTACAATGAGCAGTTCTTC; CDR3aa: CASTKTGQQSSYNEQFF; abundance: .; d_gene: .; v_gene: TRBV5-1; j_gene: TRBJ2-1
CDR3nt: TGTGCCAGCAGAATTAATGGCTACACCTTC; CDR3aa: CASRINGYTF; abundance: .; d_gene: .; v_gene: TRBV2; j_gene: TRBJ1-2
CDR3nt: TGTGCCAGCTCACCACAGGGTTCCGACGAGCAGTACTTC; CDR3aa: CASSPQGSDEQYF; abundance: .; d_gene: .; v_gene: TRBV18; j_gene: TRBJ2-7
CDR3nt: TGTGCCAGCAGTTTAGGGCTTAGCATGGGGGGCTACACCTTC; CDR3aa: CASSLGLSMGGYTF; abundance: once; d_gene: .; v_gene: TRBV27; j_gene: TRBJ1-2
CDR3nt: TGCAGCGTTCGGGATAGAGAGACCCAGTACTTC; CDR3aa: CSVRDRETQYF; abundance: .; d_gene: .; v_gene: TRBV29-1; j_gene: TRBJ2-5
CDR3nt: TGCACCAGCAGCCGAGCTAGCGGGTCCATATCCTACAATGAGCAGTTCTTC; CDR3aa: CTSSRASGSISYNEQFF; abundance: .; d_gene: .; v_gene: TRBV1; j_gene: TRBJ2-1
CDR3nt: TGTGCCACCAGTGAACGGGCTAGCGGGAAGGGTGAGCAGTTCTTC; CDR3aa: CATSERASGKGEQFF; abundance: .; d_gene: TRBD2; v_gene: TRBV24-1; j_gene: TRBJ2-1
CDR3nt: TGTGCCAGCAGCCCCAGTGTCCGAGCGGGAGAGACCCAGTACTTC; CDR3aa: CASSPSVRAGETQYF; abundance: .; d_gene: .; v_gene: TRBV14; j_gene: TRBJ2-5
CDR3nt: TGTGCCAGTAGTACATCCGGGACGGTTTACAATGAGCAGTTCTTC; CDR3aa: CASSTSGTVYNEQFF; abundance: .; d_gene: .; v_gene: TRBV19; j_gene: TRBJ2-1
CDR3nt: TGTGCCAGCAGTCACCCTAGCGGGAGGGCCCATGAGCAGTTCTTC; CDR3aa: CASSHPSGRAHEQFF; abundance: .; d_gene: TRBD2; v_gene: TRBV6-5; j_gene: TRBJ2-1
CDR3nt: TGCAGTGCCCTCCAAGGACAGCCCCAGCATTTT; CDR3aa: CSALQGQPQHF; abundance: .; d_gene: .; v_gene: TRBV20-1; j_gene: TRBJ1-5
CDR3nt: TGTGCCAGCAGCCCGGACAGGGGAGAATACGAGCAGTACTTC; CDR3aa: CASSPDRGEYEQYF; abundance: .; d_gene: TRBD1; v_gene: TRBV28; j_gene: TRBJ2-7
CDR3nt: TGTGCCAGCAGTGCCCCCGGCAGCTCTGGGGCCAACGTCCTGACTTTC; CDR3aa: CASSAPGSSGANVLTF; abundance: once; d_gene: .; v_gene: TRBV9; j_gene: TRBJ2-6
CDR3nt: TGTGCCAGCAGTTCCCTCGCAGGGCAGAACACTGAAGCTTTCTTT; CDR3aa: CASSSLAGQNTEAFF; abundance: .; d_gene: .; v_gene: TRBV6-5; j_gene: TRBJ1-1
CDR3nt: TGTGCCAGCAGTTTAGGCCAGGGGGCCTGGTATGGCTACACCTTC; CDR3aa: CASSLGQGAWYGYTF; abundance: .; d_gene: TRBD1; v_gene: TRBV28; j_gene: TRBJ1-2
CDR3nt: TGTGCCAGTAGTTTACTAGCGGGAGCCCCTTTGGAGCAGTTCTTC; CDR3aa: CASSLLAGAPLEQFF; abundance: .; d_gene: TRBD2; v_gene: TRBV19; j_gene: TRBJ2-1
CDR3nt: TGTGCCTGGACCACGGGGGGCTACGAGCAGTACTTC; CDR3aa: CAWTTGGYEQYF; abundance: once; d_gene: TRBD2; v_gene: TRBV30; j_gene: TRBJ2-7
CDR3nt: TGCAGCGCCGGTCAACCCCCTGCCTTCTCCCAAGAGACCCAGTACTTC; CDR3aa: CSAGQPPAFSQETQYF; abundance: once; d_gene: .; v_gene: TRBV29-1; j_gene: TRBJ2-5
CDR3nt: TGTGCCAGCAGCGTAGCAGGGGAGGGTCAGCCCCAGCATTTT; CDR3aa: CASSVAGEGQPQHF; abundance: .; d_gene: .; v_gene: TRBV9; j_gene: TRBJ1-5
CDR3nt: TGTGCCAGCAGTTTCGGGACAGGGGGATACGAGCAGTACTTC; CDR3aa: CASSFGTGGYEQYF; abundance: .; d_gene: TRBD1; v_gene: TRBV28; j_gene: TRBJ2-7
CDR3nt: TGTGCCAGCAGTGTACTCGTGGCAGCCGCTGAAGCTTTCTTT; CDR3aa: CASSVLVAAAEAFF; abundance: .; d_gene: .; v_gene: TRBV11-1; j_gene: TRBJ1-1
CDR3nt: TGTGCCAGCAGCCGCCAGGAAGGGCATGAAAAACTGTTTTTT; CDR3aa: CASSRQEGHEKLFF; abundance: once; d_gene: .; v_gene: TRBV7-9; j_gene: TRBJ1-4
CDR3nt: TGTGCCAGCAGTGGGGGTGGCGGGCGGAGGAAAAGGGGGGAGCAGTACTTC; CDR3aa: CASSGGGGRRKRGEQYF; abundance: .; d_gene: .; v_gene: TRBV6-1; j_gene: TRBJ2-7
CDR3nt: TGTGCCAGTACCCCAGGGCAGACTGGAAACACCATATATTTT; CDR3aa: CASTPGQTGNTIYF; abundance: .; d_gene: .; v_gene: TRBV19; j_gene: TRBJ1-3
CDR3nt: TGTGCCAGCAGCCGAGAGGAGGGTACATACGAGCAGTATTTC; CDR3aa: CASSREEGTYEQYF; abundance: .; d_gene: .; v_gene: TRBV4-2; j_gene: TRBJ2-7
CDR3nt: TGTGCCAGCAGCCCCTCCGCAGGGGGAGCCTACGAGCAGTACTTC; CDR3aa: CASSPSAGGAYEQYF; abundance: .; d_gene: TRBD1; v_gene: TRBV6-5; j_gene: TRBJ2-7
CDR3nt: TGTGCCATCCAGGGCGTTGAGAACACTGAAGCTTTCTTT; CDR3aa: CAIQGVENTEAFF; abundance: .; d_gene: .; v_gene: TRBV2; j_gene: TRBJ1-1
CDR3nt: TGTGCCAGCAGCTTGGGAGGGGGAGTCGACACTGAAGCTTTCTTT; CDR3aa: CASSLGGGVDTEAFF; abundance: once; d_gene: .; v_gene: TRBV11-2; j_gene: TRBJ1-1
CDR3nt: TGTGCCACACGGACAGCTAACTATGGCTACACCTTC; CDR3aa: CATRTANYGYTF; abundance: .; d_gene: .; v_gene: TRBV28; j_gene: TRBJ1-2
CDR3nt: TGTGCCAGCAGCCCTTGGACAGGGGGCGTCACTGAAGCTTTCTTT; CDR3aa: CASSPWTGGVTEAFF; abundance: .; d_gene: TRBD1; v_gene: TRBV7-9; j_gene: TRBJ1-1
CDR3nt: TGTGCCGGAATCCGGAACACTGAAGCTTTCTTT; CDR3aa: CAGIRNTEAFF; abundance: .; d_gene: .; v_gene: TRBV6-4; j_gene: TRBJ1-1
CDR3nt: TGTGCCAGCAGTTCATCTAGCTTTCGCCCCTACGAGCAGTACTTC; CDR3aa: CASSSSSFRPYEQYF; abundance: .; d_gene: .; v_gene: TRBV27; j_gene: TRBJ2-7